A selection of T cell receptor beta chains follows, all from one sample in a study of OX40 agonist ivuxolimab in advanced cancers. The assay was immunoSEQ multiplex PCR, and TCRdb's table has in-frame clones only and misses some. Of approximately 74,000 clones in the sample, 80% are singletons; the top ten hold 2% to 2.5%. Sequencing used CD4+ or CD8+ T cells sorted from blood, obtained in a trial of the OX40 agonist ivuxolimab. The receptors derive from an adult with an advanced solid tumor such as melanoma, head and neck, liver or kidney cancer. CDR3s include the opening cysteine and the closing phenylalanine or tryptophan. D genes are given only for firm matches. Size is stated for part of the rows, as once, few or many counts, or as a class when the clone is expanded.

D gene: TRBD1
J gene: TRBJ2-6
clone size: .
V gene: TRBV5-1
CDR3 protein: CASSLGGQGAVGANVLTF
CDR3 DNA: TGCGCCAGCAGCTTGGGAGGGCAGGGGGCGGTTGGGGCCAACGTCCTGACTTTC

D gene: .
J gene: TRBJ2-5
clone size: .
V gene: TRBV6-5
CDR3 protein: CASRRDLGETQYF
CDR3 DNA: TGTGCCAGCAGGCGGGATTTGGGGGAGACCCAGTACTTC

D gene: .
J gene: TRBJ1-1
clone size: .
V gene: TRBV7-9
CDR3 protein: CASRGGLNTEAFF
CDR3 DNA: TGTGCCAGCCGAGGAGGGCTGAACACTGAAGCTTTCTTT

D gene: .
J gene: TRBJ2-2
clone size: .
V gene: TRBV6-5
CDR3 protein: CASSSRVGELFF
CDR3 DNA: TGTGCCAGCTCGAGTAGAGTCGGGGAGCTGTTTTTT

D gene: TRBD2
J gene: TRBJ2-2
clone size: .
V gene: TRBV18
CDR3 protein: CASSPSQRGNTGELFF
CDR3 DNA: TGTGCCAGCTCACCAAGCCAGCGGGGGAACACCGGGGAGCTGTTTTTT

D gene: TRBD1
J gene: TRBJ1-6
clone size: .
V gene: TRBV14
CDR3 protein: CASSRDRVSNSPLHF
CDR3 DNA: TGTGCCAGCAGCCGGGACAGGGTGTCGAATTCACCCCTCCACTTT

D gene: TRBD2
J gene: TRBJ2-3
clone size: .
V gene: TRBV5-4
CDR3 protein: CASSPTRTRGRGGTQYF
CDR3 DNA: TGTGCCAGCAGCCCCACGCGCACGAGGGGCCGGGGGGGGACGCAGTATTTT

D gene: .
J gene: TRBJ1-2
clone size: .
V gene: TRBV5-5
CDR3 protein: CASGAAANYGYTF
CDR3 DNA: TGTGCCAGCGGGGCCGCAGCTAACTATGGCTACACCTTC

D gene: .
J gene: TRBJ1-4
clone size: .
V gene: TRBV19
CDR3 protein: CASTITARPNEKLFF
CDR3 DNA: TGTGCCAGTACCATCACCGCCAGACCAAATGAAAAACTGTTTTTT

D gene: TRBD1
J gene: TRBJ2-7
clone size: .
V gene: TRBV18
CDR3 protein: CASSRGGTGDYEQYF
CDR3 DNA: TGTGCCAGCTCAAGAGGCGGGACAGGCGATTACGAGCAGTACTTC

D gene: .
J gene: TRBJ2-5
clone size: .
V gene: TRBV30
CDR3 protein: CACTGRQETQYF
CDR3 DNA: TGTGCCTGTACAGGGAGACAAGAGACCCAGTACTTC

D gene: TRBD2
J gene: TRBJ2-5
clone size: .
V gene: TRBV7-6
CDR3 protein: CASSLVGTSEKETQYF
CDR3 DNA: TGTGCCAGCAGCCTAGTAGGGACTAGCGAGAAAGAGACCCAGTACTTC

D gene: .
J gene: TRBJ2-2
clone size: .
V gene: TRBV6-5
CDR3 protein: CASSYSGGITGELFF
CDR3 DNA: TGTGCCAGCAGTTACTCTGGCGGGATTACCGGGGAGCTGTTTTTT

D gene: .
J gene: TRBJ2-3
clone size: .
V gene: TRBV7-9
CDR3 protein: CASSFTGSTDTQYF
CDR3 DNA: TGTGCCAGCAGCTTTACGGGAAGTACAGATACGCAGTATTTT

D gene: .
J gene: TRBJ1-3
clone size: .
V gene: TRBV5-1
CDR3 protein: CASGPGNAGNTIYF
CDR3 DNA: TGCGCCAGCGGTCCGGGGAATGCGGGAAACACCATATATTTT

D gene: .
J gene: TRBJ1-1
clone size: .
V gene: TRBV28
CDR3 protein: CASRRWSTEAFF
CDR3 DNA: TGTGCCAGCAGACGCTGGTCCACTGAAGCTTTCTTT

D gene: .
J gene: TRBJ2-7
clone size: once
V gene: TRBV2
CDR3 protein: CASRLYQPSYEQYF
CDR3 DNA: TGTGCCAGCAGGCTTTATCAGCCCTCCTACGAGCAGTACTTC

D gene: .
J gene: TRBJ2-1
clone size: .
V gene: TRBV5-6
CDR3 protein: CASSLYRAGIYNEQFF
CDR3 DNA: TGTGCCAGCAGCTTGTATAGGGCAGGGATCTACAATGAGCAGTTCTTC

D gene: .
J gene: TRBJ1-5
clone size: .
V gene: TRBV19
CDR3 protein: CASSIGYKDQPQHF
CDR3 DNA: TGTGCCAGTAGTATCGGGTACAAAGATCAGCCCCAGCATTTT

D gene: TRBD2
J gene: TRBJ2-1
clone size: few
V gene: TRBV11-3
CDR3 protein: CASSSRGYNEQFF
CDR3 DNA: TGTGCCAGCAGTTCGCGGGGGTACAATGAGCAGTTCTTC

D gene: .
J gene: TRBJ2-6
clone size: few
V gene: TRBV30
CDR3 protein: CAWSLGVGANVLTF
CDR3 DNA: TGTGCCTGGAGCCTCGGGGTGGGGGCCAACGTCCTGACTTTC

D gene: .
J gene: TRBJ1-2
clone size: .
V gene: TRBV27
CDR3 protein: CASSLRGWDGYTF
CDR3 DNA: TGTGCCAGCAGTCTCCGGGGGTGGGACGGCTACACCTTC

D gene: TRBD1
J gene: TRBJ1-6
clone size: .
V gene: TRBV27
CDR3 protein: CAGSPYSTGTGSSPLHF
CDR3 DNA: TGTGCCGGCAGTCCCTACTCGACAGGGACTGGTAGTTCACCCCTCCACTTT

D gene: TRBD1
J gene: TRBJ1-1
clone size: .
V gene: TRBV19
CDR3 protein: CASRSKGQPNTEAFF
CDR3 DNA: TGTGCCAGTAGATCTAAGGGACAGCCGAACACTGAAGCTTTCTTT

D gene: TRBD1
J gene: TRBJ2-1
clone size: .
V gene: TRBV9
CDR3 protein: CASSATGAYNEQFF
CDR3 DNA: TGTGCCAGCAGCGCAACAGGGGCCTACAATGAGCAGTTCTTC

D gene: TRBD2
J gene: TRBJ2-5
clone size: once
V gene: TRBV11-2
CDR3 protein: CASSPAGGGKTQYF
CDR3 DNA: TGTGCCAGCAGCCCCGCGGGGGGCGGGAAGACCCAGTACTTC

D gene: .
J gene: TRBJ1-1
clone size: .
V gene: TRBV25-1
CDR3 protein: CASSGSLNTEAFF
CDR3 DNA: TGTGCCAGCAGTGGATCATTGAACACTGAAGCTTTCTTT

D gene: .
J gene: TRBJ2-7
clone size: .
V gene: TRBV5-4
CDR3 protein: CASSPSGGRGRQYF
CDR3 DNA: TGTGCCAGCAGCCCCAGCGGAGGGCGAGGTCGGCAGTACTTC

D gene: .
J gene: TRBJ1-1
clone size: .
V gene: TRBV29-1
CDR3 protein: CSVVGGGRGTEAFF
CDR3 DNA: TGCAGCGTTGTGGGAGGGGGGCGAGGGACTGAAGCTTTCTTT

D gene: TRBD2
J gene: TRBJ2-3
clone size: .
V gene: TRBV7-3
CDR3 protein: CASSFSGTNTDTQYF
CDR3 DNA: TGTGCCAGCAGCTTTTCCGGGACTAATACAGATACGCAGTATTTT

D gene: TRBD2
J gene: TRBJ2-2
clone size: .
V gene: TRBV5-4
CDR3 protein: CASSLDGGDTGELFF
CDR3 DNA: TGTGCCAGCAGCTTGGACGGGGGGGACACCGGGGAGCTGTTTTTT